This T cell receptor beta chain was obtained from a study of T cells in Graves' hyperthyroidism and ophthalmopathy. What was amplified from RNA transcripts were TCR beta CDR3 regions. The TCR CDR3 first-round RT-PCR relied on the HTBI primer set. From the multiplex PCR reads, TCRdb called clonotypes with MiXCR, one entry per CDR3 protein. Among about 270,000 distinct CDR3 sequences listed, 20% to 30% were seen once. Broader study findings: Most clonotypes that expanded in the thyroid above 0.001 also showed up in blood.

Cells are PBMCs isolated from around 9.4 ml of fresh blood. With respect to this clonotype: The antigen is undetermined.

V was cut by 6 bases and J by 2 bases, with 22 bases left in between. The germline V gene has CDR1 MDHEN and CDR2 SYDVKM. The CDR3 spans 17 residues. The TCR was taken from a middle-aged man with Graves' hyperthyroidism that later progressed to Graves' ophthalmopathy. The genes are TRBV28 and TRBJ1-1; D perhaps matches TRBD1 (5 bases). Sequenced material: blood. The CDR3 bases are TGTGCCAGCAGCCTTCCCCGGGACCATCGGGAAAACACTGAAGCTTTCTTT. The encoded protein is CASSLPRDHRENTEAFF.